This TCR beta chain was found in a study of T cells expressing NK-cell markers. Across the study: One of eight sequenced donors was HCMV-seronegative; the other seven were seropositive.

TCR beta libraries carry UMIs added by 5'RACE template switching. TCRdb reprocessed the 5' RACE reads; each CDR3 protein has one entry and no DNA is given. Across about 180,000 distinct CDR3 sequences, the top ten clones capture around 20% of the sample. The CDR3 has 15 residues. Germline assignment: CDR1 LGHDT and CDR2 YNNKEL (reference sequence). The sequence derives from a man aged 18 to 69 in good health. This chain uses TRBV3-1 with TRBJ2-7; the TCRdb call, TRBD1, lacks DNA for checking. Sequences were obtained from blood T cells: a sorted CD56 or NKG2C T cell subset, CD4+ or CD8+ T cells, or bulk PBMC T cells (not recorded which). This CDR3 is CASSFVGTISYEQYF.